This is a list of T cell receptor beta chains from one sample in a study of human T cells and chemical hapten exposure. TCRdb processed the RACE reads anew with MiXCR; each CDR3 protein has one entry. The table shows about 52,000 distinct CDR3 sequences, with 9% to 10% occurring only once. The input for sequencing was whole blood, taken in connection with sensitization to the hapten diphenylcyclopropenone (DPC). Every receptor here comes from a woman aged 40-49 years with alopecia areata. Some clones in this sample may be carry-over from other donors' samples. Each CDR3 is given with its conserved first and last residue. Each record gives: J gene, clone size, V gene, D gene, CDR3 DNA, CDR3 protein. D genes are given only for firm matches. Clone sizes are given selectively: once, few, many, or a class where the clone is expanded.

TRBJ2-1 few TRBV6-5 TRBD2 TGTGCCAGCACTGTGGCGGGGGGGAGGAATGAGCAGTTCTTC CASTVAGGRNEQFF
TRBJ2-2 few TRBV5-1 - TGCGCCAGCAGCAGGCTAGCCGCCACCGGGGAGCTGTTTTTT CASSRLAATGELFF
TRBJ2-1 - TRBV6-1 - TGTGCCAGCAGCGATCCAAACTTGAATGAGCAGTTCTTC CASSDPNLNEQFF
TRBJ2-3 few TRBV5-1 - TGCGCCAGCAGAGATCAGGGTTTTGGGACAGATACGCAGTATTTT CASRDQGFGTDTQYF
TRBJ1-5 few TRBV9 - TGTGCCAGCAGCGCCACGGACGCACGACATCAGCCCCAGCATTTT CASSATDARHQPQHF
TRBJ2-2 many TRBV7-2 TRBD1 TGTGCCAGCAGAGGAGGGACAGGGAACACCGGGGAGCTGTTTTTT CASRGGTGNTGELFF
TRBJ2-1 - TRBV7-3 - TGTGCCAGCAGCTGGGATTTCACTAGCTTCAATGAGCAGTTCTTC CASSWDFTSFNEQFF
TRBJ2-1 many TRBV20-1 - TGCAGTGCTAGACTAAGGGGGTCAACCTACAATGAGCAGTTCTTC CSARLRGSTYNEQFF
TRBJ2-7 many TRBV5-1 - TGCGCCAGCAGCTCCGGACTATCAACCTACGAGCAGTACTTC CASSSGLSTYEQYF
TRBJ1-1 - TRBV5-1 - TGCGCCAGCAGCAAAGACAGTACGTCCTCTGAAGCTTTCTTT CASSKDSTSSEAFF
TRBJ2-3 few TRBV3-1 - TGTGCCAGCAGCCAATCCGAAGATACGCAGTATTTT CASSQSEDTQYF
TRBJ1-2 - TRBV6-2/TRBV6-3 - TGTGCCAGCAGTTACGCCGGCAGCAACTTCTATGGCTACACCTTC CASSYAGSNFYGYTF
TRBJ2-3 - TRBV3-1 - TGTGCCAGCAGAGCAGGATCCGCAGATACGCAGTATTTT CASRAGSADTQYF
TRBJ2-3 few TRBV14 TRBD1 TGTGCCAGCAGCCACGGACAGGCTAGGGACACAGATACGCAGTATTTT CASSHGQARDTDTQYF
TRBJ1-5 - TRBV27 - TGTGCCAGCAGTTTCAGGGTTGATCAGCCCCAGCATTTT CASSFRVDQPQHF
TRBJ2-2 many TRBV11-2 - TGTGCCAGCAGCTTAGCCCGCTTGAACACCGGGGAGCTGTTTTTT CASSLARLNTGELFF
TRBJ2-5 many TRBV9 TRBD2 TGTGCCAGCAGCGTTCTAGCGGGGGTCCAAGAGACCCAGTACTTC CASSVLAGVQETQYF
TRBJ1-2 - TRBV6-5 - TGTGCCAGCGCTACAGGATTGGGCTATGGCTACACCTTC CASATGLGYGYTF
TRBJ2-7 few TRBV4-1 - TGCGCCAGCAGCTACGTGGGACGAAACTCCTACGAGCAGTACTTC CASSYVGRNSYEQYF
TRBJ2-1 - TRBV12-3/TRBV12-4 - TGTGCCAGCAGCTCCTCTATAGATGATGAGCAGTTCTTC CASSSSIDDEQFF
TRBJ2-3 few TRBV20-1 - TGCAGTGCTTCGGATCTTGAAGATACGCAGTATTTT CSASDLEDTQYF
TRBJ1-1 - TRBV30 - TGTGCCTGGAGTGTGACGGGAGAAGCTTTCTTT CAWSVTGEAFF
TRBJ2-4 many TRBV3-1 - TGTGCCAGCAGCCAGGGCGGTAACATTCAGTACTTC CASSQGGNIQYF
TRBJ2-1 many TRBV4-3 - TGCGCCAGCAGCCAAGACCCCGGCGCGAGTTACAATGAGCAGTTCTTC CASSQDPGASYNEQFF
TRBJ2-1 many TRBV11-2 - TGTGCCAGCAGCCGTGCTACCGGGGTGCAGTTCTTC CASSRATGVQFF
TRBJ1-1 many TRBV6-2/TRBV6-3 - TGTGCCAGCAGTTACTCTGAGAACACTGAAGCTTTCTTT CASSYSENTEAFF
TRBJ1-6 many TRBV19 - TGTGCCAGTAGTATGCGGGACTCAAATTCACCCCTCCACTTT CASSMRDSNSPLHF
TRBJ1-5 - TRBV30 TRBD1 TGTGCCTGGAGTGCCCTCAGGGACAGGGGGCGTTTGGGATCCAATCAGCCCCAGCATTTT CAWSALRDRGRLGSNQPQHF
TRBJ2-1 - TRBV20-1 TRBD2 TGCAGTGCTAAAGGGCGGGGGGCGGATTTTAGCAATGAGCAGTTCTTC CSAKGRGADFSNEQFF
TRBJ2-3 - TRBV6-4 TRBD2 TGTGCCAGCAGTGCCAGCGGGGAGGGAGATACGCAGTATTTT CASSASGEGDTQYF
TRBJ2-7 - TRBV6-5 TRBD1 TGTGCCAGCAGTCTTACGACAGGGTCATCCTACGAGCAGTACTTC CASSLTTGSSYEQYF
TRBJ1-1 - TRBV20-1 - TGCAGTGTTGTTCTCGGGATCAACACTGAAGCTTTCTTT CSVVLGINTEAFF
TRBJ2-5 few TRBV7-9 - TGTGCCAGCAGCTTAGTCGGCGGAACCGAAGAGACCCAGTACTTC CASSLVGGTEETQYF
TRBJ2-7 few TRBV28 - TGTGCCAGCAGTTCCCCGGGACGCAGCGAGCAGTACTTC CASSSPGRSEQYF
TRBJ1-6 - TRBV5-1 - TGCGCCAGCAGCTTGGAGGCAGGGAAGATTCGGGCACCCCTCCACTTT CASSLEAGKIRAPLHF
TRBJ1-2 - TRBV2 - TGTGCCAGCAGCGCCAATCCCCCCCTAGGCTACACCTTC CASSANPPLGYTF
TRBJ2-1 many TRBV19 TRBD2 TGTGCCAGTAGCCAACTAGCGGGGGGCCACAATGAGCAGTTCTTC CASSQLAGGHNEQFF
TRBJ2-7 medium-sized TRBV6-2/TRBV6-3 TRBD1 TGTGCCAGCAGCTCCGGGACAGGGGATGTATACGAGCAGTACTTC CASSSGTGDVYEQYF
TRBJ2-3 many TRBV7-2 TRBD2 TGTGCCAGCAGCTTAGGAGCGGGAATAGTCACAGATACGCAGTATTTT CASSLGAGIVTDTQYF
TRBJ1-5 - TRBV12-3/TRBV12-4 - TGTGCCAGCAGTCTAGAGTCCGGGCCCCTGACCCAGCATTTT CASSLESGPLTQHF
TRBJ2-7 few TRBV6-6 TRBD2 TGTGCCAGCAGGTCTAGCGGGGTAAACTACGAGCAGTACTTC CASRSSGVNYEQYF
TRBJ2-3 - TRBV28 - TGTGCCAGCAGAATACAGGGCACAGATACGCAGTATTTT CASRIQGTDTQYF
TRBJ2-7 - TRBV4-1 - TGCGCCAGCAGCCAAACCGACAGGTCTTCCTACGAGCAGTACTTC CASSQTDRSSYEQYF
TRBJ2-7 many TRBV29-1 - TGCAGCGTGGGAGGAGGCCACGAGCAGTACTTC CSVGGGHEQYF
TRBJ1-5 few TRBV12-3/TRBV12-4 - TGTGCCAGCAGTCGATGGGAGGGGGGCACCGGATTACAGCCCCAGCATTTT CASSRWEGGTGLQPQHF
TRBJ2-3 - TRBV15 TRBD2 TGTGCCACCAGCAGAGATTACGGGGGGGCTGGCACAGATACGCAGTATTTT CATSRDYGGAGTDTQYF
TRBJ2-3 many TRBV12-3/TRBV12-4 - TGTGCCAGCAGCTTTTACACAGATACGCAGTATTTT CASSFYTDTQYF
TRBJ1-1 - TRBV3-1 TRBD1 TGTGCCAGCAGGAGGTTAACAGGGGAGGCTTTCTTT CASRRLTGEAFF
TRBJ2-1 many TRBV11-2 TRBD2 TGTGCCAGCAGCTTATGGACTAGCGGATCCAATGAGCAGTTCTTC CASSLWTSGSNEQFF
TRBJ1-2 - TRBV6-6 - TGTGCCAGCACCCCCAGGGAGACTAACTATGGCTACACCTTC CASTPRETNYGYTF
TRBJ2-1 many TRBV3-1 TRBD2 TGTGCCAGCAGTCGGACTAGCGGGGGTTACAATGAGCAGTTCTTC CASSRTSGGYNEQFF
TRBJ2-5 many TRBV20-1 TRBD1 TGCAGTGCTAGTGGGACAGCGGAGACCCAGTACTTC CSASGTAETQYF
TRBJ2-7 many TRBV5-1 - TGCGCCAGCAGCTTGACGGGGCTCCCCTACGAGCAGTACTTC CASSLTGLPYEQYF
TRBJ1-6 few TRBV7-9 - TGTGCCAGCAGCGTAAGCACAGGGTTATATTCACCCCTCCACTTT CASSVSTGLYSPLHF